The sequence of this T cell receptor beta chain was determined in a study of blood T cell repertoires in COVID-19 (dated by TCRdb to 2018 to 2020). Study-wide context: Collaborator samples came from the United States, Italy and Spain and covered acute and convalescent phases of COVID-19. The material from the prospective study consisted of cDNA or gDNA derived from T cells, B-cell-depleted T cells, or PBMCs. Subjects who had been exposed to COVID-19, were actively infected with it, or had recovered from it provided the deeply sampled blood TCRbeta repertoires that made up the dataset. The repertoires were made available in a free public database intended to serve as a resource for research on the immune response to SARS-CoV-2. The samples were drawn from two sources: the first 160 participants of the ongoing ImmuneRACE study, and fewer than 1,500 subjects contributed by 6 global collaborators. A de-identified subject ID, COVID-19 status, age in years and sex were almost always included in the sample metadata. Where HLA class I and class II types were available, the types were taken from metadata supplied by the sample provider, not from assay-based typing.

V is pruned by 2 bases and J by 3 bases, leaving 13 bases of the junction without a gene match. Measured from the cysteine to the phenylalanine, the CDR3 is 18 residues long. Left in the record is the CDR3 DNA by itself, 54 bases read in frame from the first base. The germline V gene gives CDR1 as SNHLY and CDR2 as FYNNEI. One collaborating source in Seattle enrolled patients while the patients were actively infected and followed the patients over time throughout the course of disease. Whole blood was collected in K2EDTA tubes by collaborating institutions according to the institutions' own protocols. For TCRbeta analysis, collaborators shipped samples in one of three forms: frozen whole blood, isolated PBMCs, or DNA extracted from either of those sample types. General findings and caveats noted by the study authors: Clinical and demographic metadata were provided uncurated, with the amount varying by source and participant.

On this clone itself: The target of this receptor is not known. No base quality information exists; no much larger clone differs at one position.

TCRbeta CDR3 regions were amplified from genomic DNA using the immunoSEQ Assay, a bias-controlled multiplex PCR. From the authors' description of their analysis: The number of nucleated cells in each sample was estimated from the amplification of reference gene primers within the assay. To quantify the absolute abundance of each unique TCRbeta CDR3 rearrangement, sequence reads were collapsed and filtered. For each sample, productive Simpson clonality was calculated by taking the square root of Simpson's diversity index across productive rearrangements. Entries here come from immuneACCESS through TCRdb and include only in-frame sequences with V and J called. Some clones fail to appear in such tables; in the studies checked, an unresolved V gene covers under half of the shortfall, and the cause of the remainder is unknown. V, J and clone size are taken as reported in that table, and D and trimming were inferred from the DNA itself. The sample data list roughly 56,000 clones, and 80% to 90% of these were observed just once. Around 46% of the sample rests with the top ten.

The rearranged segments are TRBV2 and TRBJ2-4; 7 bases in the junction line up with TRBD1. This receptor was taken from a woman in her sixties with COVID-19, enrolled during active disease. Specimen: peripheral blood. CDR3 reads: CASSEIARGRLVKNIQYF. The nucleotide sequence reads as follows: TGTGCCAGCAGTGAAATAGCTAGGGGGCGATTAGTCAAAAACATTCAGTACTTC.